One and the same sample provided the 18 T cell receptor beta chains below, sequenced in a study of blood T cell repertoires in COVID-19. Some clones are missing from TCRdb's copy, which holds only in-frame ones; the method was immunoSEQ multiplex PCR. Of approximately 500,000 clones listed, roughly 88% are singletons. Sequenced sample: PBMCs or T cells enriched from blood (not recorded which). These receptors were taken from a woman aged 40-49 years who had recovered from COVID-19.

This chain links TRBV29-1 with TRBJ2-3; 9 positions match TRBD1. The CDR3 has 17 residues. V was pared by 2 bases and J by 3 bases, with 12 bases of the junction left unmatched. Germline V gene data show CDR1 as SQVTM and CDR2 as ANQGSEA. This chain's CDR3 is CSVERLGTGRRTDTQYF. The DNA of the CDR3 is TGCAGCGTTGAACGTCTCGGGACAGGGAGGAGGACAGATACGCAGTATTTT.

The rearrangement uses TRBV10-2 and TRBJ1-4, with a weak D call TRBD1 (5 bases). Germline V gene lookup returns CDR1 WSHSY and CDR2 SAAADI. V lost 3 bases and J lost 5, with 13 bases in between. This CDR3 comprises 15 residues. The CDR3 region has the DNA TGCGCCAGCAGTGACGGAGGGGCTGGGAATGAAAAACTGTTTTTT. Translated: CASSDGGAGNEKLFF.

The chain combines TRBV29-1 with TRBJ2-7, with TRBD1 matching 11 bases. Per germline, CDR1 SQVTM and CDR2 ANQGSEA. This CDR3 region has 15 residues. After removal of 1 base from V and 4 bases from J, the junction contained 6 bases not matched to a gene. The CDR3 region has the DNA TGCAGCGTTGAAGTGGGACAGGGGGGAATATACGAGCAGTACTTC. This codes for CSVEVGQGGIYEQYF.

The gene calls are TRBV7-2 and TRBJ2-1; TRBD2 matches at 10 bases. The V gene end was trimmed by 7 bases and the J gene end by 7 bases; junction bases not matched to a gene: 13. The CDR3 has 16 amino acids. CDR1 is SGHTA, CDR2 FQGNSA, per germline. In nucleotides, the CDR3 is TGTGCCAGCACCATAACTAGCGGGATTTTCCGGAATGAGCAGTTCTTC. This gives the protein CASTITSGIFRNEQFF.

The V gene is TRBV4-2, the J gene TRBJ2-7; 11 bases align to TRBD1. The germline V gene encodes CDR1 LGHNA and CDR2 YNFKEQ. This CDR3 has 15 amino acids. V shed 6 bases and J 0 bases; nucleotides not matched to a gene: 4. The CDR3 is CASRGQGGGSYEQYF. The CDR3, as DNA: TGTGCCAGCAGGGGACAGGGGGGAGGCTCCTACGAGCAGTACTTC.

This chain uses TRBV30 with TRBJ1-2; the D gene is possibly TRBD1 (5 bases). CDR3 length equals 14 residues. With 5 bases removed from V and 6 bases from J, the gap between germline ends came to 19 bases. Germline CDR1 GTSNPN, CDR2 SVGIG (reference sequence). The CDR3 coding sequence is TGTGCCTGGGGTCACGGGAGGGGCGGGAATGGCTACACCTTC. Residues: CAWGHGRGGNGYTF.

This sequence joins TRBV11-3 and TRBJ2-1, with D maybe TRBD2 (6 bases). Germline V CDR1 and CDR2: SGHNT, YENEEA. The CDR3 length is 15 residues. V lost 5 bases, J lost 3 bases, and 14 bases lay in between. The DNA for the CDR3 is TGTGCCAGCAGCAATTACGGAGGGATCTACAATGAGCAGTTCTTC. Its protein product is CASSNYGGIYNEQFF.

This clone was found a few times. The J gene is TRBJ1-2, the V gene TRBV7-9; D may be TRBD1 (5 bases). From germline, CDR1 is SEHNR and CDR2 FQNEAQ (reference sequence). The germline V and J ends were trimmed by 8 bases and 2 bases, with 18 bases remaining between them. The CDR3 covers 15 residues. DNA for the CDR3: TGTGCCAGCTCGGGGGTATGGGGCGAAAACTATGGCTACACCTTC. This codes for CASSGVWGENYGYTF.

The V gene is TRBV5-7, the J gene TRBJ1-1; 9 bases are a match to TRBD1. TRBV5-7 is reported as an ORF; its role is uncertain. This CDR3 is 13 amino acids long. V gave up 4 bases and J gave up 4 bases; unmatched junction bases: 2. For the CDR3, the DNA is TGTGCCAGCAGCGGGGGACAGGGCACTGAAGCTTTCTTT. As protein: CASSGGQGTEAFF.

This clone was detected only a few times. The chain combines TRBV30 with TRBJ2-7; 10 bases align to TRBD2. The V gene end was trimmed by 0 bases and the J gene end by 0 bases; junction bases not matched to a gene: 5. The CDR3 extends over 16 amino acids. The germline gives CDR1 GTSNPN, CDR2 SVGIG (reference sequence). CDR3 sequence: CAWSVGSGRVSYEQYF. In nucleotides, the CDR3 is TGTGCCTGGAGTGTAGGGAGCGGGAGGGTCTCCTACGAGCAGTACTTC.

The rearrangement uses TRBV25-1 and TRBJ2-3; 10 nucleotides match TRBD1. With V trimmed by 6 bases and J by 6 bases, 9 bases remained unmatched. CDR1 is MGHDK, CDR2 SYGVNS, per germline. The CDR3 has 15 amino acids. CDR3 region: CASSRGQGRGDTQYF. The CDR3 bases are TGTGCCAGCAGCCGGGGACAGGGGAGGGGGGATACGCAGTATTTT. Looking up the rest from reference TRBV25-1 and TRBJ2-3 gives the full variable domain: EADIYQTPRYLVIGTGKKITLECSQTMGHDKMYWYQQDPGMELHLIHYSYGVNSTEKGDLSSESTVSRIRTEHFPLTLESARPSHTSQYLCASSRGQGRGDTQYFGPGTRLTVL.

The CDR3 reads CASADPQGSSYEQYF. In DNA, the CDR3 is TGCGCCAGCGCCGACCCGCAGGGCAGCTCCTACGAGCAGTACTTC. The chain is built from TRBV5-1 and TRBJ2-7, with D perhaps TRBD1 (5 bases). The germline CDR1 and CDR2 sequences are SGHRS and YFSETQ. CDR3 length equals 15 residues. Deletions cut 7 bases from V and 0 bases from J, with 17 bases between.

The gene calls are TRBV6-5 and TRBJ2-7; no clear D. Germline V gene sequence: CDR1 MNHEY, CDR2 SVGAGI. V lost 4 bases and J 2 bases, leaving 9 bases between the germline ends. This CDR3 region has 13 residues. CDR3 sequence: CASSLALAYEQYF. CDR3 nucleotide sequence: TGTGCCAGCAGTTTGGCGCTAGCCTACGAGCAGTACTTC.

This chain joins TRBV10-3 and TRBJ2-3; D perhaps matches TRBD2 (7 bases). This CDR3 is 18 amino acids long. V was trimmed by 11 bases and J by 2 bases, leaving 29 bases between them. The germline V gene has CDR1 ENHRY and CDR2 SYGVKD. The chain's CDR3 is CAAQGSSTSAHFTDTQYF. For the CDR3, the DNA is TGTGCCGCACAGGGTTCGTCAACTAGCGCACACTTCACAGATACGCAGTATTTT.

This clone appeared a few times. The V call is TRBV28, the J call TRBJ1-1, with 9 bases identical to TRBD1. The CDR3 runs 14 residues. In germline, CDR1 is MDHEN, CDR2 SYDVKM. V was pared by 8 bases and J by 5 bases, with 9 bases of the junction left unmatched. The CDR3 here is CASWTRDRATEAFF. The CDR3 nucleotides read TGTGCCAGCTGGACCCGGGACAGGGCAACTGAAGCTTTCTTT.

The chain recombines TRBV7-6 with TRBJ2-7; no definite D call. The length of the CDR3 is 13 residues. Between the trimmed V and J ends, which lost 5 bases and 2 bases, there was a span of 10 bases. Germline-derived CDR1 and CDR2 are SGHVS and FNYEAQ. As DNA, the CDR3 is TGTGCCAGCAGCCCCGCCGCGACCTACGAGCAGTACTTC. Residues: CASSPAATYEQYF.

The rearrangement joins TRBV6-5 to TRBJ2-7; 11 nucleotides match TRBD1. The junction had 7 bases not matched to a gene; V was cut back by 5 bases and J by 7 bases. CDR1 and CDR2 from the germline V gene are MNHEY and SVGAGI. This CDR3 is built from 14 residues. Here the CDR3 DNA reads TGTGCCAGCAGTATTGGACAGGGGGCTGGGGAGCAGTACTTC. This gives the protein CASSIGQGAGEQYF.

A few counts support this clone. This rearrangement joins TRBV5-8 to TRBJ1-5; D gene uncertain. Between the trimmed V and J ends, which lost 0 bases and 2 bases, there was a span of 6 bases. Per germline, CDR1 SGHTS and CDR2 YDEGEE. This CDR3 has 14 residues. The CDR3 nucleotides read TGTGCCAGCAGCTTGGTGCAGGGCAATCAGCCCCAGCATTTT. It translates to CASSLVQGNQPQHF.